A single sample gave rise to the 5 T cell receptor beta chains below, sequenced in a study of T-cell reconstitution after alpha-beta-depleted transplantation in children. Researchers prepared the TCRbeta library using unique molecular identifiers, the study reports. TCRdb used MiXCR to reprocess the PCR reads, holding one entry per CDR3 protein. Of fewer than 550,000 distinct CDR3 sequences detected, roughly 11% appear once; the ten largest clones hold 14%. The source was PBMCs, mostly from graft donor cells, collected 180 days after TCRalphabeta/CD19-depleted stem cell transplant. These receptor sequences come from a female patient aged 2-10 years who had a stem cell transplant for aplastic anemia, so the T cells may come from the graft donor.

The chain carries TRBV3-1 and TRBJ2-7; TRBD2 matches at 13 bases. The J segment lost 0 bases and the V segment lost 2 bases, leaving 4 bases of the junction unmatched. CDR1 is LGHDT and CDR2 is YNNKEL in the germline V gene (reference sequence). The CDR3 consists of 17 residues. For the CDR3, the DNA is TGTGCCAGCAGCCAAAGACTAGCGGGAGGCCCCTCCTACGAGCAGTACTTC. It is translated as CASSQRLAGGPSYEQYF.

This clonotype was recorded at least ten times. This rearrangement joins TRBV28 to TRBJ2-7, with no clear D. V lost 6 bases and J 2 bases, leaving 14 bases between the germline ends. The CDR3 spans 14 residues. Germline values: CDR1 MDHEN, CDR2 SYDVKM. The CDR3 loop reads CASRPGSLAYEQYF. The CDR3 DNA reads as TGTGCCAGCAGACCCGGGTCCCTTGCCTACGAGCAGTACTTC.

This clonotype turned up a few times. The chain links TRBV28 to TRBJ2-3; 9 nucleotides match TRBD2. With V trimmed by 6 bases and J by 0 bases, 7 bases remained unmatched. From germline, CDR1 is MDHEN and CDR2 SYDVKM. The CDR3 runs 16 residues. CDR3 residues: CASRVLAGASTDTQYF. DNA of the CDR3: TGTGCCAGCAGGGTACTAGCGGGTGCTAGCACAGATACGCAGTATTTT.

This clonotype was detected only a few times. The chain links TRBV6-5 to TRBJ2-7; no reliable D call. The germline gives CDR1 MNHEY, CDR2 SVGAGI. V dropped 0 bases and J dropped 4 bases, with 13 bases sitting between them. This CDR3 has 15 residues. CDR3 nucleotide sequence: TGTGCCAGCAGTTACTCGATACAGCCCCATTACGAGCAGTACTTC. Residues: CASSYSIQPHYEQYF.

The chain combines TRBV11-2 with TRBJ1-2; no reliable D call. CDR1 is SGHAT, CDR2 FQNNGV, per germline. V was pared by 5 bases and J by 4 bases, with 11 bases between. The CDR3 sequence is 13 residues long. The CDR3 nucleotides read TGTGCCAGCAGCCTCGTGTTTTTCTATGGCTACACCTTC. Translation gives CASSLVFFYGYTF.